This T cell receptor beta chain was sequenced in a study of cytomegalovirus exposure and HLA in healthy donors. Whole-study findings and limits: Sequencing had likely introduced a cluster of highly shared sequence variants as an artifact. As a later analysis showed, a missense DCLRE1C variant was linked to trimming of TCR beta V- and J-genes. Researchers left out some V segments, among them TRBV6-2 and TRBV6-3, as indistinguishable. A later analysis associated 15,000 to 20,000 TCR beta sequences with HLA alleles at a 0.05 false discovery rate.

CDR3 length equals 17 residues. In germline, CDR1 is MGHRA, CDR2 YSYEKL. Losses at the gene ends were 0 bases for V and 7 bases for J; bases not matched to a gene: 7. Amplification used 60 Vbeta primers and 13 Jbeta primers. Sequencing used immunoSEQ multiplex PCR; TCRdb keeps in-frame clones, though not all of them. The sample has roughly 200,000 clones; 79% are singletons. A word on this clone: The antigen remains unidentified.

The sample was PBMCs. The chain recombines TRBV4-1 with TRBJ2-2, with 11 nucleotides matching TRBD2. The sequence was collected from a woman in her 40s in good health and CMV-seronegative. The CDR3 spells CASSQDISGRVVGELFF. CDR3 DNA sequence: TGCGCCAGCAGCCAAGATATTAGCGGGAGGGTTGTCGGGGAGCTGTTTTTT.